Listed below are T cell receptor beta chains from one sample, sequenced in a study of cytomegalovirus exposure and HLA in healthy donors. Libraries were prepared by immunoSEQ multiplex PCR; TCRdb keeps only in-frame clonotypes and omits some of them. The table lists some 170,000 clones, approximately 78% of them singletons, with roughly 2.5% in the top ten. The sequencing sample was made of PBMCs. These receptors were obtained from a human donor in good health. The conserved cysteine and the conserved F or W are not part of the CDR3 here. Fields, in order: V gene, CDR3 protein.

TRBV4-3	ASSQDPGQGSWETQY
TRBV5-4	ASSSGTGVNYGYT
TRBV19	ASGLSPNTEAF
TRBV27	ASSPLSGQLTEAF
TRBV11-2	ASSSDTGNTIY
TRBV2	ASSWGGQGGSPLH
TRBV27	ASTLGLNTGELF
TRBV19	ASSIVPGFAF
TRBV7-9	ASSISDRGPWNTEAF
TRBV15	ATSRRGGTSSYNEQF
TRBV7-9	ASSLEGSSYEQY
TRBV2	ASSEGGDCFQF
TRBV19	ASSIWGSNTGELF
TRBV27	ASSLGQGDYT